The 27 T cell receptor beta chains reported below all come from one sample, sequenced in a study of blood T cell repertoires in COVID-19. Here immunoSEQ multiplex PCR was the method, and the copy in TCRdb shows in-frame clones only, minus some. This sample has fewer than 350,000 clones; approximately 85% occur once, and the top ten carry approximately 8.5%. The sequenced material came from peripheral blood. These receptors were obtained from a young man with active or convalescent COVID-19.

CDR3 loop: CASSHLLYEKLFF. The DNA for the CDR3 is TGTGCCAGCAGCCACCTCCTTTATGAAAAACTGTTTTTT. The V call is TRBV14, the J call TRBJ1-4; the D is unclear. Trimming removed 3 bases from V and 6 bases from J, with 8 bases in between. The CDR3 runs 13 residues. The germline V gene encodes CDR1 SGHDN and CDR2 FVKESK.

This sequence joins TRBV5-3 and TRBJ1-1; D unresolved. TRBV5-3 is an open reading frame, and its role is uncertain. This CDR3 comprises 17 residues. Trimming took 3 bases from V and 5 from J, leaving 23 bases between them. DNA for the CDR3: TGTGCCAGAAGCTATGATGGACGGCCGGGCGGGTGGACTGAAGCTTTCTTT. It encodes CARSYDGRPGGWTEAFF.

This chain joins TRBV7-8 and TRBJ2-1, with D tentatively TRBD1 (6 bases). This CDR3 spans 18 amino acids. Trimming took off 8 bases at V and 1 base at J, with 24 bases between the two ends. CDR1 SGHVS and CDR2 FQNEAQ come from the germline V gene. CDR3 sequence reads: CASRYGDTKWGSYNEQFF. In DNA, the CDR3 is TGTGCCAGCCGATACGGGGACACCAAGTGGGGATCCTACAATGAGCAGTTCTTC. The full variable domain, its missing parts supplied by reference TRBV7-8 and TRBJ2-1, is GAGVSQSPRYKVAKRGQDVALRCDPISGHVSLFWYQQALGQGPEFLTYFQNEAQLDKSGLPSDRFFAERPEGSVSTLKIQRTQQEDSAVYLCASRYGDTKWGSYNEQFFGPGTRLTVL.

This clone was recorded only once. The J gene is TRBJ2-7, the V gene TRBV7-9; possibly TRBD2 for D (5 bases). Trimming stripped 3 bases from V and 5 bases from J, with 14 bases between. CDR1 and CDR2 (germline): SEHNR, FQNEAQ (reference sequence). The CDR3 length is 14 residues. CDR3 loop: CASSFPSLGNEQYF. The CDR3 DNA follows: TGTGCCAGCAGCTTCCCTAGCCTCGGAAACGAGCAGTACTTC.

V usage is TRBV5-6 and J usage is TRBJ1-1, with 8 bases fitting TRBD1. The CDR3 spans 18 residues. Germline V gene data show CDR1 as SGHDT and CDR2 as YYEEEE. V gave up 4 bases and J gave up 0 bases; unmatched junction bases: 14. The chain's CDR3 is CASSLGQGVWPMNTEAFF. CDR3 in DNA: TGTGCCAGCAGCCTCGGACAGGGCGTATGGCCAATGAACACTGAAGCTTTCTTT.

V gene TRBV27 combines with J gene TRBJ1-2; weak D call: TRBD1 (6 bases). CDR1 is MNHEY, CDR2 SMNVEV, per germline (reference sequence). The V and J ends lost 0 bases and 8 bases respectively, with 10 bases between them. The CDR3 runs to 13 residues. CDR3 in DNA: TGTGCCAGCAGTTTATCCTCAGGGGAAGGCTACACCTTC. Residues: CASSLSSGEGYTF.

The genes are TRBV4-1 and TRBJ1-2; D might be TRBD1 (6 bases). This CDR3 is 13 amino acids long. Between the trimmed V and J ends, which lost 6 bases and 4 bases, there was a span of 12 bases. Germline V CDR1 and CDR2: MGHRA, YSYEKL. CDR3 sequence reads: CASRLTGSYGYTF. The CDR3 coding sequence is TGCGCCAGCAGACTAACAGGGTCCTATGGCTACACCTTC.

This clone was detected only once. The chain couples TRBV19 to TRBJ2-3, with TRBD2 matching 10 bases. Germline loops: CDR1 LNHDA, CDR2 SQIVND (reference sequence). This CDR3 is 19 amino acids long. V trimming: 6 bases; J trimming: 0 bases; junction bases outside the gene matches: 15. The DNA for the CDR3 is TGTGCCAGTAGCTTCGGACCGAAACTAGCGGGGCCTAGCACAGATACGCAGTATTTT. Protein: CASSFGPKLAGPSTDTQYF.

The CDR3 coding sequence is TGTGCCAGCAGCGTAACTACCCTCTACGAGCAGTACTTC. This codes for CASSVTTLYEQYF. The chain employs TRBV2 and TRBJ2-7; no clear D. Germline CDR1 reads SNHLY; CDR2 reads FYNNEI. Deletions cut 6 bases from V and 3 bases from J, with 12 bases between. The CDR3 is 13 residues long.

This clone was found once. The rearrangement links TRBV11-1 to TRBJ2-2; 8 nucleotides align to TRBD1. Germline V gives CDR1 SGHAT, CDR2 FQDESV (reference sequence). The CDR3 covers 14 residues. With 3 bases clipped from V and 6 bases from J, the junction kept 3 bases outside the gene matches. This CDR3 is CASSLTGEAGELFF. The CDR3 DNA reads TGTGCCAGCAGCTTGACAGGGGAAGCCGGGGAGCTGTTTTTT.

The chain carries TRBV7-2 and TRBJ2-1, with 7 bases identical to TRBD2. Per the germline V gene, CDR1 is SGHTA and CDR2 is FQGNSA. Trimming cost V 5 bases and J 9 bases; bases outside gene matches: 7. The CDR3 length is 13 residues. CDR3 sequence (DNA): TGTGCCAGCAGCCTCAGGACTAGAAGTGAGCAGTTCTTC. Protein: CASSLRTRSEQFF.

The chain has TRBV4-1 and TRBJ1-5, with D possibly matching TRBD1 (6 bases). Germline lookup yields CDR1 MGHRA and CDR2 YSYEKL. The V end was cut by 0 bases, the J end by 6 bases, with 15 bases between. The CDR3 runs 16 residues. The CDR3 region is CASSQDLTRGAQPQHF. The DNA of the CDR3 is TGCGCCAGCAGCCAAGATCTGACCAGGGGAGCTCAGCCCCAGCATTTT.

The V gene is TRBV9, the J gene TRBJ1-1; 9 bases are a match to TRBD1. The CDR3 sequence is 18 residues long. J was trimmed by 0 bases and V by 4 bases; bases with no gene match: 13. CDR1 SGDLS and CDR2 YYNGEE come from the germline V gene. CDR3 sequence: CASSTRPGQGGMNTEAFF. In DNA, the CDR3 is TGTGCCAGCAGCACACGACCGGGACAGGGTGGCATGAACACTGAAGCTTTCTTT.

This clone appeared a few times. Here the CDR3 reads CASSASWGLRTEAFF. CDR3 DNA sequence: TGTGCCAGCAGCGCGAGCTGGGGGCTGCGGACTGAAGCTTTCTTT. The V gene is TRBV11-2, the J gene TRBJ1-1, with D possibly TRBD1 on 6 matching bases. The germline V and J ends were trimmed by 5 bases and 5 bases, with 18 bases remaining between them. CDR1 SGHAT and CDR2 FQNNGV come from the germline V gene. The CDR3 consists of 15 residues.

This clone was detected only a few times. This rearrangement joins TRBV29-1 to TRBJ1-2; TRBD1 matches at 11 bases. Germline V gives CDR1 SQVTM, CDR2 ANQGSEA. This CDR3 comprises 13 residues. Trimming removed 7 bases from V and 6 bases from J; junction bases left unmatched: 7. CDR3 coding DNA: TGCAGCGCACGGGACAGGGGGTGGGATGGCTACACCTTC. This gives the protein CSARDRGWDGYTF.

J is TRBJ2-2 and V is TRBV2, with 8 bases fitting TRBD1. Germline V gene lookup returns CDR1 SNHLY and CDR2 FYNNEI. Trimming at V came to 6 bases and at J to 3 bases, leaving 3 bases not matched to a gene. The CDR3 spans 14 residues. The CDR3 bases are TGTGCCAGCAGCGGACAGGGTCACACCGGGGAGCTGTTTTTT. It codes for CASSGQGHTGELFF.

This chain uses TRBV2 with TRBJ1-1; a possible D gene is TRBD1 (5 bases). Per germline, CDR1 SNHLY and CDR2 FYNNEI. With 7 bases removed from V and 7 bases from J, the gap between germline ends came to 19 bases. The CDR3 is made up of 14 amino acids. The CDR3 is CASISITGGREAFF. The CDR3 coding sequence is TGTGCCAGCATTTCGATCACGGGGGGACGTGAAGCTTTCTTT.

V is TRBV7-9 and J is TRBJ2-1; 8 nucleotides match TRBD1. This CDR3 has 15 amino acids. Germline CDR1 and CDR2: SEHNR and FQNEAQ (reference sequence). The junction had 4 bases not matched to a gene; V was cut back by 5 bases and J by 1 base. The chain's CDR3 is CASSQGQVSYNEQFF. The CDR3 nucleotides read TGTGCCAGCAGCCAGGGACAGGTTTCCTACAATGAGCAGTTCTTC. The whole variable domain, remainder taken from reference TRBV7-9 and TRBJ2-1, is DTGVSQNPRHKITKRGQNVTFRCDPISEHNRLYWYRQTLGQGPEFLTYFQNEAQLEKSRLLSDRFSAERPKGSFSTLEIQRTEQGDSAMYLCASSQGQVSYNEQFFGPGTRLTVL.

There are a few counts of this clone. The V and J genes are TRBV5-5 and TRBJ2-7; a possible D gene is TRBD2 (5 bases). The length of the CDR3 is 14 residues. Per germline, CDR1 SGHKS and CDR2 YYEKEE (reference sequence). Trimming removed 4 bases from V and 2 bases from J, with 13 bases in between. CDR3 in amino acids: CASSMDSNAYEQYF. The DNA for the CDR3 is TGTGCCAGCAGCATGGACTCAAACGCCTACGAGCAGTACTTC. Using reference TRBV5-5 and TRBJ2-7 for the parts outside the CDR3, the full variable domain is DAGVTQSPTHLIKTRGQQVTLRCSPISGHKSVSWYQQVLGQGPQFIFQYYEKEERGRGNFPDRFSARQFPNYSSELNVNALLLGDSALYLCASSMDSNAYEQYFGPGTRLTVT.

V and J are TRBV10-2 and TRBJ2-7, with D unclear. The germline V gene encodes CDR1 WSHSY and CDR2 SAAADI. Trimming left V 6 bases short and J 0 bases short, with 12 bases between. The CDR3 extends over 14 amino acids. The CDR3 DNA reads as TGCGCCAGCAGACAGTTCTCGAGCTCCTACGAGCAGTACTTC. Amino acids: CASRQFSSSYEQYF.

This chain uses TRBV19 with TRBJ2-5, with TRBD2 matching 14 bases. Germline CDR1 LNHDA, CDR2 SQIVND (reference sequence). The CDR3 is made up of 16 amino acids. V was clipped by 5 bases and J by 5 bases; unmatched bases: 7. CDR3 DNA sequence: TGTGCCAGTAGTTTCGGACTAGCGGGGGGCTGGGAGACCCAGTACTTC. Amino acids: CASSFGLAGGWETQYF.

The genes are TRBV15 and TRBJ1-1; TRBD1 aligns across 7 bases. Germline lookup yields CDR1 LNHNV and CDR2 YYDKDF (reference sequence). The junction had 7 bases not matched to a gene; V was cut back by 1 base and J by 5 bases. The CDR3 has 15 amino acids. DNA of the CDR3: TGTGCCACCAGCAGAGGAAGACAGGGAGGAACTGAAGCTTTCTTT. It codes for CATSRGRQGGTEAFF.

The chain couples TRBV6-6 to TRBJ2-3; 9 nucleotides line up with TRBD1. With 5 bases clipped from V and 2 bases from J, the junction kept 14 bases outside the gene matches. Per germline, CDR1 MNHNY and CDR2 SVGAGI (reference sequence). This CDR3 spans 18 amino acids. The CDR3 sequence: CASSRRPKTGGSTDTQYF. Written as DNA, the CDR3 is TGTGCCAGCAGTCGACGACCGAAGACAGGGGGATCCACAGATACGCAGTATTTT.

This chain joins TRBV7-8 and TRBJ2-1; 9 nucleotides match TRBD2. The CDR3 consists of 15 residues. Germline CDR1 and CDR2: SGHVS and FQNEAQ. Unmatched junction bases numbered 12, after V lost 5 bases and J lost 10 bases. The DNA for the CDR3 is TGTGCCAGCAGCGAGACTAGCGGCCTTTCTTGGGAGCAGTTCTTC. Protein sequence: CASSETSGLSWEQFF.

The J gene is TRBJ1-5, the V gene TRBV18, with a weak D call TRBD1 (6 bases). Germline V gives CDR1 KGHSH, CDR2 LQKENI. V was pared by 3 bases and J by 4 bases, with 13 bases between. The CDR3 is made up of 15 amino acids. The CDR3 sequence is CASSPEGGGNQPQHF. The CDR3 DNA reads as TGTGCCAGCTCACCCGAAGGGGGGGGTAATCAGCCCCAGCATTTT.

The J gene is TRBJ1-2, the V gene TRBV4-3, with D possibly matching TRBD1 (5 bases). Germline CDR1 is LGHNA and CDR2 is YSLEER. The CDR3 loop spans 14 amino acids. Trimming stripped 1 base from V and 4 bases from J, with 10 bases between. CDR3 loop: CASSQGGGVYGYTF. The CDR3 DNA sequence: TGCGCCAGCAGCCAAGGCGGGGGGGTCTATGGCTACACCTTC.

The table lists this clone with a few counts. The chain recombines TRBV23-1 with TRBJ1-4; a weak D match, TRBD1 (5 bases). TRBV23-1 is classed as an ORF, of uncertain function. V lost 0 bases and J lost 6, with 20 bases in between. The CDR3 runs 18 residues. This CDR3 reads CASSQSRSWGRIYEKLFF. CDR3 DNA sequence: TGCGCCAGCAGTCAATCTCGTTCTTGGGGCAGGATTTATGAAAAACTGTTTTTT.